Listed below are T cell receptor beta chains from one sample, sequenced in a study of T-cell memory formation after mild COVID-19. Via MiXCR, TCRdb re-called the 5' RACE reads, giving one row per CDR3 protein. The table shows about 430,000 distinct CDR3 sequences, with approximately 24% occurring only once. Sequences were obtained from PBMCs or a T cell subset sorted from them (not recorded which). The receptors derive from an adult woman who had mild COVID-19 (a few samples of this study predate the infection). Cell type and time point are not known. Each CDR3 is given with its conserved first and last residue. D genes are given only for firm matches. Some rows mark clone size as missing; the rest say once, few, many or name a class of expanded clone.

TRBV15,TRBD2,few,TRBJ2-5,CATAWGGKETQYF,TGTGCCACCGCCTGGGGGGGGAAAGAGACCCAGTACTTC
TRBV6-1,TRBD1,once,TRBJ2-7,CAAVEDRVAYEQYF,TGTGCCGCCGTCGAGGACAGGGTTGCCTACGAGCAGTACTTC
TRBV12-3/TRBV12-4,TRBD1,-,TRBJ1-4,CASSRQGIEKLFF,TGTGCCAGCAGTCGACAGGGGATAGAAAAACTGTTTTTT
TRBV19,-,-,TRBJ1-1,CAVRGGNTEAFF,TGTGCCGTTCGGGGGGGGAACACTGAAGCTTTCTTT
TRBV7-2,TRBD1,many,TRBJ1-6,CASSFRQGAGSPLHF,TGTGCCAGCAGCTTCCGACAGGGGGCTGGGTCACCCCTCCACTTT
TRBV12-3/TRBV12-4,-,many,TRBJ2-5,CASSPAETQYF,TGTGCCAGCAGTCCCGCGGAGACCCAGTACTTC
TRBV4-2,TRBD1,many,TRBJ2-1,CASSQDLGQGSDEQFF,TGTGCCAGCAGCCAAGATTTGGGACAGGGTTCCGATGAGCAGTTCTTC
TRBV6-5,-,-,TRBJ2-7,CASSSRAPYEQYF,TGTGCCAGCAGCAGCCGGGCCCCCTACGAGCAGTACTTC
TRBV6-6,-,-,TRBJ1-2,CASSSQDPPYGYTF,TGTGCCAGCAGTAGTCAGGACCCACCCTATGGCTACACCTTC
TRBV15,TRBD1,-,TRBJ2-5,CATSPRTGQTFQETQYF,TGTGCCACCAGCCCCCGGACAGGACAAACGTTCCAAGAGACCCAGTACTTC
TRBV7-2,-,few,TRBJ2-7,CASSLRFLQGYEQYF,TGTGCCAGCAGCTTAAGGTTTCTGCAGGGCTACGAGCAGTACTTC
TRBV10-3,TRBD2,-,TRBJ2-3,CATGTSGSIDTQYF,TGTGCCACCGGGACTAGCGGGTCCATAGATACGCAGTATTTT
TRBV29-1,-,-,TRBJ2-7,CSGGSRGMNEQYF,TGCAGCGGAGGATCCAGGGGAATGAACGAGCAGTACTTC
TRBV10-3,-,-,TRBJ2-5,CAISVLPLAWRETQYF,TGTGCCATCAGTGTATTGCCCCTCGCATGGAGGGAGACCCAGTACTTC
TRBV5-1,-,-,TRBJ1-1,CASSFGPGGGEAFF,TGCGCCAGCAGCTTCGGTCCGGGCGGCGGTGAAGCTTTCTTT
TRBV11-2,TRBD2,-,TRBJ2-1,CASSSSGGRNNEQFF,TGTGCCAGCAGCTCCAGCGGGGGGCGTAACAATGAGCAGTTCTTC
TRBV20-1,TRBD2,many,TRBJ2-2,CSARASGSDTGELFF,TGCAGTGCTAGGGCTAGCGGGAGCGACACCGGGGAGCTGTTTTTT
TRBV4-3,-,few,TRBJ1-2,CASSQGNTGLGYTF,TGCGCCAGCAGCCAAGGGAATACAGGGCTGGGCTACACCTTC